The 10 T cell receptor beta chains in this list originate from one sample, sequenced in a study of graft-versus-host responses after intestinal transplantation. Repertoires were generated with immunoSEQ multiplex PCR, while TCRdb's copy carries only in-frame clones and drops some. The data show about 81,000 clones, 75% to 95% seen once. Antigens of these TCRs are unknown. The material was unstimulated CD4+ T cells sorted from spleen or lymph node cells, obtained before transplant. The receptor set was obtained from a human donor who was the organ donor for an intestinal transplant.

This clone was counted a single time. V and J are TRBV7-2 and TRBJ1-5, with D maybe TRBD1 (5 bases). Germline V gene sequence: CDR1 SGHTA, CDR2 FQGNSA. The V end was cut by 3 bases, the J end by 1 base, with 13 bases between. CDR3 length: 16 residues. CDR3 coding DNA: TGTGCCAGCAGCTTTTTAGGGGCGGGGAGCAATCAGCCCCAGCATTTT. It codes for CASSFLGAGSNQPQHF.

The rearrangement uses TRBV10-3 and TRBJ2-5; 7 bases are a match to TRBD2. This CDR3 region has 13 residues. Germline V lookup: CDR1 ENHRY, CDR2 SYGVKD. V was clipped by 10 bases and J by 4 bases; unmatched bases: 9. This CDR3 reads CATLRTRGETQYF. The CDR3 nucleotides read TGTGCCACCCTCCGGACTAGAGGAGAGACCCAGTACTTC.

This sequence joins TRBV6-4 and TRBJ2-1; 13 nucleotides line up with TRBD2. The CDR3 extends over 16 amino acids. Losses at the gene ends were 3 bases for V and 9 bases for J; bases not matched to a gene: 8. Germline V gene data show CDR1 as MRHNA and CDR2 as SNTAGT. CDR3 region: CASSESRTSGSTEQFF. In nucleotides, the CDR3 is TGTGCCAGCAGTGAGAGTAGGACTAGCGGGAGCACTGAGCAGTTCTTC.

This clone was counted a few times. The genes are TRBV5-4 and TRBJ2-3; 9 nucleotides agree with TRBD2. Germline values: CDR1 SGHNT, CDR2 YYREEE (reference sequence). CDR3 size: 15 residues. V was clipped by 4 bases and J by 3 bases; unmatched bases: 6. The CDR3 bases are TGTGCCAGCAGCCGTGCGCTAGCGGGAACAGATACGCAGTATTTT. This translates into CASSRALAGTDTQYF. The full variable domain, with the rest looked up from reference TRBV5-4 and TRBJ2-3, is ETGVTQSPTHLIKTRGQQVTLRCSSQSGHNTVSWYQQALGQGPQFIFQYYREEENGRGNFPPRFSGLQFPNYSSELNVNALELDDSALYLCASSRALAGTDTQYFGPGTRLTVL.

V gene TRBV28 combines with J gene TRBJ2-5; TRBD1 agrees at 7 bases. The CDR3 runs to 13 residues. The V and J ends lost 7 bases and 4 bases, in that order; junction bases with no gene match: 6. Germline lookup yields CDR1 MDHEN and CDR2 SYDVKM. The CDR3 region is CASKTGVGETQYF. The CDR3 region has the DNA TGTGCCAGCAAAACAGGGGTGGGAGAGACCCAGTACTTC.

J is TRBJ2-4 and V is TRBV7-9; D might be TRBD2 (7 bases). The CDR3 has 15 amino acids. Looked up from germline, CDR1 is SEHNR and CDR2 is FQNEAQ (reference sequence). Trimming shortened V by 7 bases and J by 7 bases, and 20 bases separated the two germline ends. The CDR3 here is CASTGGGGFWNIQYF. DNA for the CDR3: TGTGCCAGCACCGGAGGGGGGGGGTTTTGGAACATTCAGTACTTC.

The table lists this clone with a count of one. The chain carries TRBV28 and TRBJ1-1, with D perhaps matching TRBD1 (6 bases). Germline CDR1 is MDHEN and CDR2 is SYDVKM. The ends were cut back, 5 bases at V and 4 bases at J, with 14 bases in the middle. The CDR3 covers 14 residues. The CDR3 coding sequence is TGTGCCAGCAGTCTATCCTACAGGGCCACTGAAGCTTTCTTT. Translating it yields CASSLSYRATEAFF. Supplemented by reference TRBV28 and TRBJ1-1, the full variable domain reads DVKVTQSSRYLVKRTGEKVFLECVQDMDHENMFWYRQDPGLGLRLIYFSYDVKMKEKGDIPEGYSVSREKKERFSLILESASTNQTSMYLCASSLSYRATEAFFGQGTRLTVV.

This rearrangement joins TRBV5-8 to TRBJ2-5; TRBD1 agrees at 7 bases. The germline gives CDR1 SGHTS, CDR2 YDEGEE. The V segment lost 3 bases and the J segment 0 bases; nucleotides outside the gene matches: 5. The CDR3 is made up of 15 amino acids. CDR3 nucleotides: TGTGCCAGCAGCTCACGGACAGGCCACCAAGAGACCCAGTACTTC. It yields the protein CASSSRTGHQETQYF.

This clone was detected only once. The chain combines TRBV5-4 with TRBJ2-7, with D possibly being TRBD2 (6 bases). Germline CDR1 is SGHNT and CDR2 is YYREEE (reference sequence). V dropped 3 bases and J dropped 3 bases, with 13 bases sitting between them. The CDR3 sequence is 14 residues long. CDR3 residues: CASSSTREGYEQYF. The CDR3 DNA reads TGTGCCAGCAGCTCGACTAGAGAGGGCTACGAGCAGTACTTC.

The chain employs TRBV6-1 and TRBJ1-2; no clear D gene. This CDR3 contains 14 residues. Trimming left V 4 bases short and J 8 bases short, with 17 bases between. CDR1 is MNHNS and CDR2 is SASEGT in the germline V gene. DNA of the CDR3: TGTGCCAGCAGTGCCTACGCAAGTGATGAAGGCTACACCTTC. Translating gives CASSAYASDEGYTF.